This T cell receptor beta chain stems from a study of T cell responses to AZD1222 COVID-19 vaccine. Broader study findings: Nearly half of spike-specific TCRs reportedly target variant regions that are unmutated in the B.1.351 and B.1.1.7 variants. It should be noted that donors were predominantly white British and more often female, and clonal diversity was possibly underestimated.

This clone qualifies as medium-sized (0.01 to 0.1%). Its antigen remains unidentified. Here immunoSEQ multiplex PCR was the method, and the copy in TCRdb shows in-frame clones only, minus some. The table has about 45,000 clones, 80% seen once. Between the trimmed V and J ends, which lost 2 bases and 3 bases, there was a span of 10 bases. CDR1 and CDR2 from the germline V gene are LNHDA and SQIVND (reference sequence). This CDR3 has 14 amino acids. The sample here was peripheral blood, taken on day 0 of AZD1222 vaccination. V and J are TRBV19 and TRBJ1-2; D unclear. This TCR derives from an adult in good health. CDR3 protein: CASSISGIDYGYTF. The CDR3 DNA reads TGTGCCAGTAGTATATCTGGGATCGACTATGGCTACACCTTC.